A selection of T cell receptor beta chains follows, all from one sample in a study of T cell responses to AZD1222 COVID-19 vaccine. Repertoires were generated with immunoSEQ multiplex PCR, while TCRdb's copy carries only in-frame clones and drops some. The table records around 150,000 clones, about 93% of them present only once. Sequencing was performed on peripheral blood, taken 28 days after the second AZD1222 dose. Receptors originate from an adult who received the AZD1222 COVID-19 vaccine. Each CDR3 is given without its conserved first and last residue.

V: TRBV6-5
CDR3: ASSYREFTEAF

V: TRBV20-1
CDR3: SASHGGDYGYT

V: TRBV19
CDR3: ASSLGSYNEQF

V: TRBV6-2/TRBV6-3
CDR3: ASSYWGDSYT

V: TRBV19
CDR3: ASSSTVSTDTQY

V: TRBV4-1
CDR3: ASSHDTGSYEQY

V: TRBV5-4
CDR3: ASSPVGTDTQY

V: TRBV20-1
CDR3: SAPINEKLF

V: TRBV19
CDR3: ASRDRALEAF

V: TRBV5-1
CDR3: ASSPGWDITSYNEQF

V: TRBV3-1/TRBV3-2
CDR3: ASSLFYSGEETQY

V: TRBV3-1/TRBV3-2
CDR3: ASSQDFLNTEAF

V: TRBV4-1
CDR3: ASSQDWSRIFTEAF

V: TRBV30
CDR3: AWGRQGTLQY

V: TRBV14
CDR3: ASSQDLRVGNTIY

V: TRBV5-1
CDR3: ASSLFSGPYNEQF

V: TRBV6-5
CDR3: ASSQGLSQPQH

V: TRBV2
CDR3: ASGDIGTEAF

V: TRBV6-1
CDR3: ASSEGSVSYEQY

V: TRBV18
CDR3: ASSPWGDARNTEAF

V: TRBV13
CDR3: ASSIYRGETEAF

V: TRBV4-3
CDR3: ASSQAVQTPYNEQF

V: TRBV6-4
CDR3: ASSEEGTDYNEQF

V: TRBV6-5
CDR3: ASSWTANQPQH

V: TRBV3-1/TRBV3-2
CDR3: ASSQGSALGAETQY

V: TRBV3-1/TRBV3-2
CDR3: ASSQGYNNSPLH

V: TRBV7-2
CDR3: ASSFSPGGGYT

V: TRBV30
CDR3: AWSGQGYGYT

V: TRBV11-1
CDR3: ASSPFSRAEAF

V: TRBV6-5
CDR3: ASSSPGGDYGYT

V: TRBV15
CDR3: ATSRGLMAGSQETQY

V: TRBV5-1
CDR3: ASSFENTLNTEAF

V: TRBV10-3
CDR3: AIRGQGTNEKLF

V: TRBV11-2
CDR3: ASSFISSPLH

V: TRBV7-2
CDR3: ASSFDSQMIQETQY

V: TRBV30
CDR3: AWRVAGQNIQY

V: TRBV19
CDR3: ATSLGLADTQY